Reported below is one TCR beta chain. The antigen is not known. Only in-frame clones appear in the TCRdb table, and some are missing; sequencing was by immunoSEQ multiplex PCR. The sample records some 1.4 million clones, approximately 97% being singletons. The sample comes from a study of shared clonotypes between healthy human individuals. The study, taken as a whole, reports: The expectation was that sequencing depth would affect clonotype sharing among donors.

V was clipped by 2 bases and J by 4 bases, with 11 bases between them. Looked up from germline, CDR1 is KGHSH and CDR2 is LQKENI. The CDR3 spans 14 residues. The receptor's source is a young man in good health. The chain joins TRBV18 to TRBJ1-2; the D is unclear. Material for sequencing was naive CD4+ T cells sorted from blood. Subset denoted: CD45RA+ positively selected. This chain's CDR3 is CASSPKDLLYGYTF. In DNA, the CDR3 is TGTGCCAGCTCACCAAAGGATCTCCTCTATGGCTACACCTTC.